These T cell receptor beta chains were read from a single sample in a study of neurological immune-mediated disorders. TCRdb used MiXCR to reprocess the 5' RACE reads, holding one entry per CDR3 protein. The data show about 77,000 distinct CDR3 sequences, about 9% seen once. Source material: PBMCs. The receptors originated from a man aged 50-59 years in good health. CDR3s include the opening cysteine and the closing phenylalanine or tryptophan. Each record gives: clone size, V gene, D gene, J gene, CDR3 DNA, CDR3 protein. D genes are given only for firm matches. Not all rows give a size; the values are once, few, many and, for expanded clones, a class.

many	TRBV29-1	-	TRBJ1-1	TGCAGCGTGTCTCCCGGGGGCCTTATGAACACTGAAGCTTTCTTT	CSVSPGGLMNTEAFF
many	TRBV12-3/TRBV12-4	-	TRBJ2-7	TGTGCCAGCAGTCCATGGGAGCTGGGGGAGCAGTACTTC	CASSPWELGEQYF
many	TRBV4-2	-	TRBJ2-3	TGTGCCAGCAGCCAACGGGAGAGGGTAAATACAGATACGCAGTATTTT	CASSQRERVNTDTQYF
few	TRBV30	-	TRBJ2-3	TGTGCCTGGAGTGAGGGCGGGGCCGCGGGGTCGGGTACGCAGTATTTT	CAWSEGGAAGSGTQYF
many	TRBV20-1	-	TRBJ2-3	TGCAGTGCTAGGTCAGGTAGCGAAGGGTCGGATACGCAGTATTTT	CSARSGSEGSDTQYF
many	TRBV5-1	-	TRBJ2-3	TGCGCCAGCAGCCCCTCGGGGGCCGGTGGAGATACGCAGTATTTT	CASSPSGAGGDTQYF
many	TRBV5-1	-	TRBJ2-3	TGCGCCAGCAGCCCTCCCTCAGGCACAGATACGCAGTATTTT	CASSPPSGTDTQYF
-	TRBV18	-	TRBJ1-4	TGTGCCAGCTCACCACTTTCGGGTGGCGGCGATGAAAAACTGTTTTTT	CASSPLSGGGDEKLFF
many	TRBV4-1	-	TRBJ1-1	TGCGCCAGCAGCCATAGGGTTAACACTGAAGCTTTCTTT	CASSHRVNTEAFF
many	TRBV6-5	TRBD1	TRBJ2-7	TGTGCCAGCAGTTACGGGACAGCCTCCTACGAGCAGTACTTC	CASSYGTASYEQYF
many	TRBV6-5	TRBD2	TRBJ2-7	TGTGCCAGCAGCTCTACTAGCGGGGGACAAAAGCAGTACTTC	CASSSTSGGQKQYF
many	TRBV14	TRBD1	TRBJ2-7	TGTGCCAGCAGCCAATTAGGACAGGGGCCCTACGAGCAGTACTTC	CASSQLGQGPYEQYF
-	TRBV6-5	-	TRBJ2-1	TGTGCCAGCAGTTATCGGGTCAGGCTAGCGAGTGAAGGCCATGAGCAGCTCTTC	CASSYRVRLASEGHEQLF
many	TRBV20-1	TRBD1	TRBJ1-5	TGCAGTGCTAGGGGGACAGATTATCAGCCCCAGCATTTT	CSARGTDYQPQHF
many	TRBV29-1	-	TRBJ2-2	TGCAGCGTTTCATGGGGAGGCGGGGAGCTGTTTTTT	CSVSWGGGELFF
many	TRBV20-1	-	TRBJ2-7	TGCAGTGCCGCTGGCTACGAGCAGTACTTC	CSAAGYEQYF
many	TRBV5-1	-	TRBJ2-3	TGCGCCAGCAGCCCACATCGGGACACCATAACTAGCACAGATACGCAGTATTTT	CASSPHRDTITSTDTQYF
once	TRBV18	-	TRBJ2-6	TGTGCCAGCTCACCACCGGGAGGCATTGGAGCCAACGTCCTGACTTTC	CASSPPGGIGANVLTF
many	TRBV6-5	-	TRBJ1-2	TGTGCCAGCACCTCGGGGGTCTTTGGCTACACCTTC	CASTSGVFGYTF
many	TRBV5-1	TRBD2	TRBJ2-1	TGCGCCAGCAGCCCGGGACTAGCGGGAGGGTTGGAGCAGTTCTTC	CASSPGLAGGLEQFF
many	TRBV7-8	TRBD1	TRBJ2-2	TGTGCCAGCAGCTCTCAGGGGGCGACCGGGGAGCTGTTTTTT	CASSSQGATGELFF
many	TRBV29-1	TRBD2	TRBJ2-3	TGCAGCGTTGGTGGACTAGGGACAGATACGCAGTATTTT	CSVGGLGTDTQYF
many	TRBV20-1	TRBD1	TRBJ1-2	TGCAGTGCCAACCTACAGGGGCAAGGCTACACCTTC	CSANLQGQGYTF
many	TRBV20-1	TRBD2	TRBJ2-1	TGCAGTGCTAGAGCCCGGGGGGTATACAATGAGCAGTTCTTC	CSARARGVYNEQFF
many	TRBV7-8	-	TRBJ2-7	TGTGCCAGCAGCCCATCCAGGGTGGGCTCCTACGAGCAGTACTTC	CASSPSRVGSYEQYF
many	TRBV20-1	TRBD2	TRBJ2-1	TGCAGTGCTAGAGATATCAGCGGGGGATACGGCCGCTCCTACAATGAGCAGTTCTTC	CSARDISGGYGRSYNEQFF
many	TRBV20-1	TRBD1	TRBJ1-6	TGCAGTGCCGAACGACAGGGTAGCTCCTATAATTCACCCCTCCACTTT	CSAERQGSSYNSPLHF
many	TRBV7-3	TRBD2	TRBJ2-1	TGTGCCAGCAGCCTAGGACTAGCGGGAGGGCCTTTTGAGCAGTTCTTC	CASSLGLAGGPFEQFF
many	TRBV7-2	TRBD1	TRBJ2-3	TGTGCCAGCAGCTTAGCTAGACAGGGCCTCAGCACAGATACGCAGTATTTT	CASSLARQGLSTDTQYF
many	TRBV5-1	-	TRBJ2-5	TGCGCCAGCGGGGGGACCAACCAAGAGACCCAGTACTTC	CASGGTNQETQYF
many	TRBV12-3/TRBV12-4	-	TRBJ1-3	TGTGCCAGCAGTCTACAGGCTGAGCGAAACACCATATATTTT	CASSLQAERNTIYF
many	TRBV6-5	-	TRBJ1-1	TGTGCCAGCAGCCCCCCGGGGGGCGCAGCTTTCTTT	CASSPPGGAAFF
-	TRBV11-2	-	TRBJ1-1	TGTGCCAGCAGCCTCACGGATATGAACACTGAAGCTTTCTTT	CASSLTDMNTEAFF
many	TRBV5-5	TRBD1	TRBJ2-7	TGTGCCAGCTCCTTAGAATCAGGGGGCCGATACGAGCAGTACTTC	CASSLESGGRYEQYF
-	TRBV6-5	-	TRBJ2-5	TGTGCCAGCAGTTACTCGTGGACCCCCGGACGAGAGACCCAGTACTTC	CASSYSWTPGRETQYF
many	TRBV20-1	TRBD2	TRBJ2-3	TGCAGTGCCCGACTAGCGAACACAGATACGCAGTATTTT	CSARLANTDTQYF
many	TRBV19	-	TRBJ2-1	TGTGCCAGTAGCATCCGGGCTAACTACAATGAGCAGTTCTTC	CASSIRANYNEQFF